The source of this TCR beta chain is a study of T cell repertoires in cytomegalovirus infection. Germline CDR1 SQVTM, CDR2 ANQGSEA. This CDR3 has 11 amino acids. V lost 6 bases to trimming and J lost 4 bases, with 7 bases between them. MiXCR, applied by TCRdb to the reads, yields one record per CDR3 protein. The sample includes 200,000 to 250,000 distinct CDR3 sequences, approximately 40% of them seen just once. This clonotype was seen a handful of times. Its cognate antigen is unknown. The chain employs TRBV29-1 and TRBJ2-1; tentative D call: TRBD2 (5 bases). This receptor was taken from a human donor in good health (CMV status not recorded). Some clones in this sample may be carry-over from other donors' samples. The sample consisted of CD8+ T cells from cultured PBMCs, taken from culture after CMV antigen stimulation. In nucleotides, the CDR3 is TGCAGCGTAGACTATTACAATGAGCAGTTCTTC. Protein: CSVDYYNEQFF.